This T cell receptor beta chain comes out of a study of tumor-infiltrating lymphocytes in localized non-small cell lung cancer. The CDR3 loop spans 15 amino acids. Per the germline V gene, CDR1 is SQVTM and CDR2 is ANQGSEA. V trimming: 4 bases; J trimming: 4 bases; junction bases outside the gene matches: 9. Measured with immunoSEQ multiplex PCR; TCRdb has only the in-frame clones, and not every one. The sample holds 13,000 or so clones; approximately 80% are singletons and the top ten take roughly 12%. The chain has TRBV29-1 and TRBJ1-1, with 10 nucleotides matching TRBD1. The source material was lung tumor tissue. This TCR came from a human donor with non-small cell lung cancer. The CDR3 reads CSVGGDRGWVTEAFF. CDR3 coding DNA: TGCAGCGTTGGGGGGGACAGGGGATGGGTCACTGAAGCTTTCTTT. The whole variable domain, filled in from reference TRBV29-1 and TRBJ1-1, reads SAVISQKPSRDICQRGTSLTIQCQVDSQVTMMFWYRQQPGQSLTLIATANQGSEATYESGFVIDKFPISRPNLTFSTLTVSNMSPEDSSIYLCSVGGDRGWVTEAFFGQGTRLTVV.